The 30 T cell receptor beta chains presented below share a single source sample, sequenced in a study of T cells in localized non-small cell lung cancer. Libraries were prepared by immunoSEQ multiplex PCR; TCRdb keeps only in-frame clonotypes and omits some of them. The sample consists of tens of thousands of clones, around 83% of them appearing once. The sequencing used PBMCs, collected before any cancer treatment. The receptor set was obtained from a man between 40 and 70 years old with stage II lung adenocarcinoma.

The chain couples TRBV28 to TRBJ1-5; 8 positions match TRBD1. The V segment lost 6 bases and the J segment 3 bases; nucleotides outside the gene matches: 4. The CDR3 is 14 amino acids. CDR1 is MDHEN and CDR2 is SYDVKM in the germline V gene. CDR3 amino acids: CASRDRVVNQPQHF. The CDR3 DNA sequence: TGTGCCAGCAGGGACAGGGTAGTCAATCAGCCCCAGCATTTT. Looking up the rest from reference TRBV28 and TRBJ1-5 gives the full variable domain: DVKVTQSSRYLVKRTGEKVFLECVQDMDHENMFWYRQDPGLGLRLIYFSYDVKMKEKGDIPEGYSVSREKKERFSLILESASTNQTSMYLCASRDRVVNQPQHFGDGTRLSIL.

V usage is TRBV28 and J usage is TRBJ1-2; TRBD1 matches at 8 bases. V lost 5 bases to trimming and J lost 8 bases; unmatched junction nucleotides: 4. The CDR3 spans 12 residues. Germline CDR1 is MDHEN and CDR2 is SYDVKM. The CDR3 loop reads CASSLGQGGYTF. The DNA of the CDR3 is TGTGCCAGCAGTCTAGGACAGGGAGGCTACACCTTC.

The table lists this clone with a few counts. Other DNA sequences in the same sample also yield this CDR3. The CDR3 coding sequence is TGCGCCAGCAGCTTGGGACAGGGTCTTAACCAAGAGACCCAGTACTTC. It codes for CASSLGQGLNQETQYF. The chain carries TRBV5-1 and TRBJ2-5, with 7 bases that match TRBD1. Unmatched junction bases numbered 5, after V lost 0 bases and J lost 0 bases. The CDR3 length is 16 residues. The V gene's germline CDR1 is SGHRS and CDR2 YFSETQ.

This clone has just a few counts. DNA for the CDR3: TGTGCCAGCAGCATAGGGACAGGAGAGTACTTC. Amino acids: CASSIGTGEYF. The J gene is TRBJ2-7, the V gene TRBV7-9, with TRBD1 identical over 8 bases. The CDR3 runs to 11 residues. Germline-derived CDR1 and CDR2 are SEHNR and FQNEAQ (reference sequence). V lost 5 bases, J lost 11 bases, and 5 bases stayed unmatched.

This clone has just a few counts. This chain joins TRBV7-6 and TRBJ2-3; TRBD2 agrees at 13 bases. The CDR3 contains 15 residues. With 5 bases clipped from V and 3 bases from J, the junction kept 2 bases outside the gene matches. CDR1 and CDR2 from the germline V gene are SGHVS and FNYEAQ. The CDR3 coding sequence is TGTGCCAGCAGCATGGGACTAGCGGGGACAGATACGCAGTATTTT. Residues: CASSMGLAGTDTQYF. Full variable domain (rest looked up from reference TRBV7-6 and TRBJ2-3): GAGVSQSPRYKVTKRGQDVALRCDPISGHVSLYWYRQALGQGPEFLTYFNYEAQQDKSGLPNDRFSAERPEGSISTLTIQRTEQRDSAMYRCASSMGLAGTDTQYFGPGTRLTVL.

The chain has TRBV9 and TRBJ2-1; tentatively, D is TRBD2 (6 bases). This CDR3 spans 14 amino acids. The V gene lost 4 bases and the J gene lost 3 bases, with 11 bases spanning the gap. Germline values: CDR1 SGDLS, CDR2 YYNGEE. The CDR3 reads CASSHGSNYNEQFF. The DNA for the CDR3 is TGTGCCAGCAGCCACGGGAGTAACTACAATGAGCAGTTCTTC.

The CDR3 bases are TGTGCTAGTGGTACAGGGCCTGGAAACACCATATATTTT. Translating gives CASGTGPGNTIYF. This chain joins TRBV12-5 and TRBJ1-3, with a possible D match to TRBD1 (6 bases). CDR3 size: 13 residues. Germline loops: CDR1 LGHNT, CDR2 FRNRAP. The V gene lost 5 bases and the J gene lost 2 bases, with 7 bases spanning the gap.

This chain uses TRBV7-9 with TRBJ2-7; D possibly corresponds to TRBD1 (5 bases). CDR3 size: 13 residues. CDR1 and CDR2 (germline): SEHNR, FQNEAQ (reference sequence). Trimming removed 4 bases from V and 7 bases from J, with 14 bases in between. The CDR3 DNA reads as TGTGCCAGCAGCTCTGGGGAAAACAGGGAGCAGTACTTC. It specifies CASSSGENREQYF.

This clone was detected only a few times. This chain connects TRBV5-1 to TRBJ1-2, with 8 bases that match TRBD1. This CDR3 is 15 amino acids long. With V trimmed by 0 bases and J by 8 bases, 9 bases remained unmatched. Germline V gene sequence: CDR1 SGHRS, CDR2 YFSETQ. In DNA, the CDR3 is TGCGCCAGCAGCTTGGCCGGGGCAGGGGGCGCGGGCTACACCTTC. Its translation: CASSLAGAGGAGYTF. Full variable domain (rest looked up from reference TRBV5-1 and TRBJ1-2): KAGVTQTPRYLIKTRGQQVTLSCSPISGHRSVSWYQQTPGQGLQFLFEYFSETQRNKGNFPGRFSGRQFSNSRSEMNVSTLELGDSALYLCASSLAGAGGAGYTFGSGTRLTVV.

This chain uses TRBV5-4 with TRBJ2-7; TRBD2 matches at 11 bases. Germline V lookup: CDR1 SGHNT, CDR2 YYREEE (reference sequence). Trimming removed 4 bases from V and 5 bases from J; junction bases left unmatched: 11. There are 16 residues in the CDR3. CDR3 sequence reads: CASSVPSGGMSNEQYF. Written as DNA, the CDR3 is TGTGCCAGCAGCGTCCCTAGCGGGGGGATGTCTAACGAGCAGTACTTC.

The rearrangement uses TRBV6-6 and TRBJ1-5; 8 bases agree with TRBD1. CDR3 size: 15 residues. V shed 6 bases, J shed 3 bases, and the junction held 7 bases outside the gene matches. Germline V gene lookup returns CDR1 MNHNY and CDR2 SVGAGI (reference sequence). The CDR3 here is CASRGDRGDNQPQHF. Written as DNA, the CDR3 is TGTGCCAGCAGAGGCGACAGGGGTGACAATCAGCCCCAGCATTTT.

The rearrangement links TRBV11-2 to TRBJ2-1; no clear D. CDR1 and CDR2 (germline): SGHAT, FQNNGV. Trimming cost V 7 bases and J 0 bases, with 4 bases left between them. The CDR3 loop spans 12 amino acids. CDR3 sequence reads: CASTPSYNEQFF. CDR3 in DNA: TGTGCCAGCACTCCCTCCTACAATGAGCAGTTCTTC.

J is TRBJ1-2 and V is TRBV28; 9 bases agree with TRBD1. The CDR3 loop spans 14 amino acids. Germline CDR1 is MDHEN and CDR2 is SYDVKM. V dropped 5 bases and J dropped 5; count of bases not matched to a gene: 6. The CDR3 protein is CASSQQGARYGYTF. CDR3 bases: TGTGCCAGCAGTCAACAGGGGGCAAGGTATGGCTACACCTTC.

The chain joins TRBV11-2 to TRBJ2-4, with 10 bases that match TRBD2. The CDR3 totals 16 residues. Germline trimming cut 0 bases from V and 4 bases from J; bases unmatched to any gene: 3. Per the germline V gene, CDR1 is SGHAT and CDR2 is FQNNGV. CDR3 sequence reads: CASSLDTAGGKNIQYF. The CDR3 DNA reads TGTGCCAGCAGCTTAGATACAGCGGGAGGGAAAAACATTCAGTACTTC.

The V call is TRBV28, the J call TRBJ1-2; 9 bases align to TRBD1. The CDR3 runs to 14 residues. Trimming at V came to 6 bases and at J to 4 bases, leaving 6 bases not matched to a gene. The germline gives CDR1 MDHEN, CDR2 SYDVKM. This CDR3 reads CASSQTTGGYGYTF. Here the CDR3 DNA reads TGTGCCAGCAGCCAAACGACAGGGGGCTATGGCTACACCTTC.

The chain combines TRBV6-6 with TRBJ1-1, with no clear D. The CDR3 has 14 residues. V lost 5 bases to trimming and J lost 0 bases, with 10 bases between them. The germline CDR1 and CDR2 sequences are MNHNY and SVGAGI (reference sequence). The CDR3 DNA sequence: TGTGCCAGCAGTAAGAGAGGGATGAACACTGAAGCTTTCTTT. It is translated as CASSKRGMNTEAFF.

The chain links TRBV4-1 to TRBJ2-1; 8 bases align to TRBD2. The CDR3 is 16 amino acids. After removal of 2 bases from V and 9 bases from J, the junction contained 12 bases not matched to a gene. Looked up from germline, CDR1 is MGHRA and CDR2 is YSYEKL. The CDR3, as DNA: TGCGCCAGCAGCCAAACGCGGGCGGGGGGCCGGGGTGAGCAGTTCTTC. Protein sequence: CASSQTRAGGRGEQFF.

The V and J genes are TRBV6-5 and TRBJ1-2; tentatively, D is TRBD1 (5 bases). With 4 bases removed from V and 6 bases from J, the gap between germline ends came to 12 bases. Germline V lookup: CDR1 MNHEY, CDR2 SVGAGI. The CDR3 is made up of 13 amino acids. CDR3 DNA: TGTGCCAGCAGTTTGGGGCGCCGGGATGGCTACACCTTC. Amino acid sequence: CASSLGRRDGYTF.

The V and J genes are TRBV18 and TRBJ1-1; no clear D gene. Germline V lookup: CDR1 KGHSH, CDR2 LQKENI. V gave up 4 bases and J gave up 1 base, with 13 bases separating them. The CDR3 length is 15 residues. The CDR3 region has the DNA TGTGCCAGCTCACATTTAGTCGAATCGAACACTGAAGCTTTCTTT. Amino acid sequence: CASSHLVESNTEAFF.

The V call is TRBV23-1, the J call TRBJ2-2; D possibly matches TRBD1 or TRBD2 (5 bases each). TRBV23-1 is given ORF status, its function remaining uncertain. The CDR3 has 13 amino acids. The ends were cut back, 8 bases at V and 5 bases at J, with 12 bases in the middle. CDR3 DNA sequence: TGCGCCAGCGTTCCGGGGCAAACCGGGGAGCTGTTTTTT. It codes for CASVPGQTGELFF.

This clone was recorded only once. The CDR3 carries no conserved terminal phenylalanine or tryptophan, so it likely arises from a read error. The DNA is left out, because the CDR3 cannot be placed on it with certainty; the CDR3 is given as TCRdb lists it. The CDR3: CASREPGLRI. V and J are TRBV2 and TRBJ2-3; the table's D call TRBD2 went unverified against the DNA. The CDR3 spans 10 amino acids, including both terminal residues. Looked up from germline, CDR1 is SNHLY and CDR2 is FYNNEI.

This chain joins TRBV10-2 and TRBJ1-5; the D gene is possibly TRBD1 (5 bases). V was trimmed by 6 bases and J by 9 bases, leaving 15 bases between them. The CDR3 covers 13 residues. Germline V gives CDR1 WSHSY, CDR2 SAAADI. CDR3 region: CASSELRDGPQHF. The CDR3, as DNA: TGCGCCAGCAGCGAGCTCCGGGACGGGCCCCAGCATTTT.

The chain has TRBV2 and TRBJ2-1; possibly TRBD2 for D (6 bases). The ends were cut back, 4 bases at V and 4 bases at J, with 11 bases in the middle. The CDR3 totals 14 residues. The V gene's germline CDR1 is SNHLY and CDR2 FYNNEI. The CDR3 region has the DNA TGTGCCAGCAGTGCGGGGCGGGGTTACAATGAGCAGTTCTTC. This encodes CASSAGRGYNEQFF.

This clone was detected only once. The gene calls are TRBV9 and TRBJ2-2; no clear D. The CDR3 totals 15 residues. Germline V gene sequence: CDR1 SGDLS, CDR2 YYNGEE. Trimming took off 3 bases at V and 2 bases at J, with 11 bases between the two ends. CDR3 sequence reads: CASSASTDNTGELFF. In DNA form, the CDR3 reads TGTGCCAGCAGCGCCTCGACGGATAACACCGGGGAGCTGTTTTTT. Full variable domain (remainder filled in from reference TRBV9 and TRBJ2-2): DSGVTQTPKHLITATGQRVTLRCSPRSGDLSVYWYQQSLDQGLQFLIQYYNGEERAKGNILERFSAQQFPDLHSELNLSSLELGDSALYFCASSASTDNTGELFFGEGSRLTVL.

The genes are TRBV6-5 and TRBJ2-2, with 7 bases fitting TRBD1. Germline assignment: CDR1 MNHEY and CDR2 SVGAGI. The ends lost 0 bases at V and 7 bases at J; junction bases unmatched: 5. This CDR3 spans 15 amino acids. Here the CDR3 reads CASSYSRGSGGELFF. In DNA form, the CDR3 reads TGTGCCAGCAGTTACTCCAGGGGGTCGGGCGGGGAGCTGTTTTTT.

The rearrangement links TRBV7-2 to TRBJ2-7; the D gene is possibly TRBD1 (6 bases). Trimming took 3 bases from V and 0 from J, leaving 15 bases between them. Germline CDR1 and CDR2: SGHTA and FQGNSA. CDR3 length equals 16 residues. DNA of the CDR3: TGTGCCAGCAGCTTGAACAGGGCGACGAGCTCCTACGAGCAGTACTTC. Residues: CASSLNRATSSYEQYF.

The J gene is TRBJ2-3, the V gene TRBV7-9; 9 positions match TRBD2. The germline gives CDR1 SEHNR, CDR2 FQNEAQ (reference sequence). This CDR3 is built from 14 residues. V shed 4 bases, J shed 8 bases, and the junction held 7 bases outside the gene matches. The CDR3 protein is CASSSGLASVTQYF. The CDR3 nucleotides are TGTGCCAGCAGCTCCGGACTAGCGTCGGTTACGCAGTATTTT.

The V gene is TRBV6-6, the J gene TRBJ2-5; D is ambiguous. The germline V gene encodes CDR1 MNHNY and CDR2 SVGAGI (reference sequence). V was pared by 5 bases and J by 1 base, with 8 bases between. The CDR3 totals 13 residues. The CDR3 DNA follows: TGTGCCAGCAGTCTCTCACCCCAAGAGACCCAGTACTTC. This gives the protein CASSLSPQETQYF.

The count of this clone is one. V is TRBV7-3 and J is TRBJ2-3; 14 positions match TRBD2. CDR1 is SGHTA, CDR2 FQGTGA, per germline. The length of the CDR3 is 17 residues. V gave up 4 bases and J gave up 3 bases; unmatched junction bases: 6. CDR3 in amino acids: CASSSMGLAGETDTQYF. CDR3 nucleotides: TGTGCCAGCAGCTCAATGGGACTAGCGGGAGAAACAGATACGCAGTATTTT. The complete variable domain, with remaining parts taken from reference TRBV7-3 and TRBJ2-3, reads GAGVSQTPSNKVTEKGKYVELRCDPISGHTALYWYRQSLGQGPEFLIYFQGTGAADDSGLPNDRFFAVRPEGSVSTLKIQRTERGDSAVYLCASSSMGLAGETDTQYFGPGTRLTVL.

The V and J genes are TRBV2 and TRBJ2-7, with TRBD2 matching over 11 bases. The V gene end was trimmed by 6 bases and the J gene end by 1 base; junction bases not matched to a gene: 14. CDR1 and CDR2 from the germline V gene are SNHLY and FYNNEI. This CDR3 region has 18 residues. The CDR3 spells CASRSRSGRAWNSYEQYF. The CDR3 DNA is TGTGCCAGCAGGTCCCGTAGCGGGAGGGCCTGGAATTCCTACGAGCAGTACTTC.